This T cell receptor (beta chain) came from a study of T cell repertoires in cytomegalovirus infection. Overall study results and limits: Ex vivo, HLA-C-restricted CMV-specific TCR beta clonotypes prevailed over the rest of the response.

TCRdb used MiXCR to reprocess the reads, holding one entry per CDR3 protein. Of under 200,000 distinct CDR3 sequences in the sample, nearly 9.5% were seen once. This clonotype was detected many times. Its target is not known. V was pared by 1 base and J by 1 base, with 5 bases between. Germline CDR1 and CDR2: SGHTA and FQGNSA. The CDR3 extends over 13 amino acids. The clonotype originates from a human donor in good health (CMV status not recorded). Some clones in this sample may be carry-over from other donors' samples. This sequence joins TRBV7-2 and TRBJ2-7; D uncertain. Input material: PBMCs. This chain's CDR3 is CASSLVSSYEQYF. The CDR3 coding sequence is TGTGCCAGCAGCTTAGTGTCTTCCTACGAGCAGTACTTC.